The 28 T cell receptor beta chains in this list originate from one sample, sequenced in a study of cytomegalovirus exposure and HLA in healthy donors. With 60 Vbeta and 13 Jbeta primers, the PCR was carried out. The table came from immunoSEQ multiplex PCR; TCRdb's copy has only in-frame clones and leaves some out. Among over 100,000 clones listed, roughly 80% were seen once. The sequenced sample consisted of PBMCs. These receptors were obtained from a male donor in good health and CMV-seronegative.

Written as DNA, the CDR3 is TGTGCCAGCAGTTTGTCGGACCCGGGGTTCGACGAGCAGTACTTC. Protein: CASSLSDPGFDEQYF. J is TRBJ2-7 and V is TRBV27, with a weak D call TRBD2 (5 bases). V lost 3 bases to trimming and J lost 5 bases, with 17 bases between them. Germline V gives CDR1 MNHEY, CDR2 SMNVEV (reference sequence). This CDR3 has 15 residues.

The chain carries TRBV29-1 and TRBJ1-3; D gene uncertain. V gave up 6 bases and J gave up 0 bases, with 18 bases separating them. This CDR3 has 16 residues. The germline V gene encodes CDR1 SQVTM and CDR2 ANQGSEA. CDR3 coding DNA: TGCAGCGTCCGGACCGGGGTTACATCCTCTGGAAACACCATATATTTT. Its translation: CSVRTGVTSSGNTIYF.

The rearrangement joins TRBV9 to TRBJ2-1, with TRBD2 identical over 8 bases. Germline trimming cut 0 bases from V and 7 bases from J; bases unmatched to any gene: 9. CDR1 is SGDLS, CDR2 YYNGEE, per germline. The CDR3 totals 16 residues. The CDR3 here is CASSVVDGGAGNEQFF. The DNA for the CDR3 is TGTGCCAGCAGCGTAGTGGACGGGGGGGCGGGGAATGAGCAGTTCTTC.

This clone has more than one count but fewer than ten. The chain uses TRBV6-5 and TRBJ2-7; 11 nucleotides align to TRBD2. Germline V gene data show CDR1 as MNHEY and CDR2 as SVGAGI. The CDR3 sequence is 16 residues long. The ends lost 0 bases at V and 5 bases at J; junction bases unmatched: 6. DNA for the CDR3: TGTGCCAGCAGTTACTCGACTAGCGGGGTTTCAAACGAGCAGTACTTC. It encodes CASSYSTSGVSNEQYF.

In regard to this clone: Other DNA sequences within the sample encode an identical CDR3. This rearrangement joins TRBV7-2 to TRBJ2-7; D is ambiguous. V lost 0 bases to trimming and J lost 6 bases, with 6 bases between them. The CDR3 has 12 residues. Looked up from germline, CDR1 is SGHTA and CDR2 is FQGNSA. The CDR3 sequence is CASSLARGEQYF. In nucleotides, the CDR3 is TGTGCCAGCAGCTTAGCCAGAGGCGAGCAGTACTTC.

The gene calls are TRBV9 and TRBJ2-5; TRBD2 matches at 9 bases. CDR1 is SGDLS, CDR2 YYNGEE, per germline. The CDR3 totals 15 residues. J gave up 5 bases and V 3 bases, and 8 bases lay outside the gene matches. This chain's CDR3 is CASSAREGGGETQYF. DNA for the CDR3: TGTGCCAGCAGCGCGCGGGAGGGCGGTGGGGAGACCCAGTACTTC. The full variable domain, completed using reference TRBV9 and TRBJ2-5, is DSGVTQTPKHLITATGQRVTLRCSPRSGDLSVYWYQQSLDQGLQFLIQYYNGEERAKGNILERFSAQQFPDLHSELNLSSLELGDSALYFCASSAREGGGETQYFGPGTRLLVL.

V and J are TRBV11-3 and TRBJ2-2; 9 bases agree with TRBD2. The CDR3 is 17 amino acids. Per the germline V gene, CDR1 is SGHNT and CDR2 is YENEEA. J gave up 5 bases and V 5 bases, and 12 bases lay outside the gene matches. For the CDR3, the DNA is TGTGCCAGCAGCCCACACCGCCTAGCGGGAAATACCGGGGAGCTGTTTTTT. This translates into CASSPHRLAGNTGELFF.

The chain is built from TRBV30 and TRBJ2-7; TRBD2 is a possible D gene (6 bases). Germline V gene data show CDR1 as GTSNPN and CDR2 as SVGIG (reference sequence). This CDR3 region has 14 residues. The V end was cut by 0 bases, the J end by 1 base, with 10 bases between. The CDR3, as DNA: TGTGCCTGGAGTGTACGGGGGAAATCCTACGAGCAGTACTTC. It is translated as CAWSVRGKSYEQYF.

The CDR3 nucleotides read TGTGCCAGCAGTTCCGGAGGTCATGGCTACACCTTC. Translated, it gives CASSSGGHGYTF. The chain recombines TRBV28 with TRBJ1-2; D is ambiguous. The CDR3 runs 12 residues. CDR1 MDHEN and CDR2 SYDVKM come from the germline V gene. With 4 bases removed from V and 6 bases from J, the gap between germline ends came to 9 bases.

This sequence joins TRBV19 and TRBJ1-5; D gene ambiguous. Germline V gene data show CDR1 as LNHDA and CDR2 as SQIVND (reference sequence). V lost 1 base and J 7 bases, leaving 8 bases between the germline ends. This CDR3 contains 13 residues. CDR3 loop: CASSIADTQPQHF. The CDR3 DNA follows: TGTGCCAGTAGTATAGCTGACACCCAGCCCCAGCATTTT.

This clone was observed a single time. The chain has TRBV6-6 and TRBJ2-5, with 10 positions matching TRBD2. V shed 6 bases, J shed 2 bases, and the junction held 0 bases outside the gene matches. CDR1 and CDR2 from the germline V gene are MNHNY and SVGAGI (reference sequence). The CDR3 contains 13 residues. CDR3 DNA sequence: TGTGCCAGCAGACTAGCGGGGCAAGAGACCCAGTACTTC. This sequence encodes CASRLAGQETQYF.

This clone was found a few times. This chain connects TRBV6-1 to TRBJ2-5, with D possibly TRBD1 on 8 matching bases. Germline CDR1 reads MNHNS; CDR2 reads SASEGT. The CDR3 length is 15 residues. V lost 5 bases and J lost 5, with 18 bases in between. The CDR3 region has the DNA TGTGCCAGCAGTTCCGCACACAGGGGGGGGGAGACCCAGTACTTC. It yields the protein CASSSAHRGGETQYF.

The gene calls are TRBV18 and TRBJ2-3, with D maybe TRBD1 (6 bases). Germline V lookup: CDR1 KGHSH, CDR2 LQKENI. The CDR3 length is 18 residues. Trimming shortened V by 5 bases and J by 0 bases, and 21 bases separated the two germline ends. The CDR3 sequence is CASSGAFSGVSSTDTQYF. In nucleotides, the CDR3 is TGTGCCAGCTCAGGTGCTTTTTCAGGGGTCTCTAGCACAGATACGCAGTATTTT. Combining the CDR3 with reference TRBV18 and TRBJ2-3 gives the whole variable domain NAGVMQNPRHLVRRRGQEARLRCSPMKGHSHVYWYRQLPEEGLKFMVYLQKENIIDESGMPKERFSAEFPKEGPSILRIQQVVRGDSAAYFCASSGAFSGVSSTDTQYFGPGTRLTVL.

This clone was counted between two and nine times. The CDR3, as DNA: TGCGCCAGCAGTCGCGGGACAGCCCCTTTCCTATCCTACGAGCAGTACTTC. Protein product: CASSRGTAPFLSYEQYF. The chain joins TRBV23-1 to TRBJ2-7; a weak D match, TRBD1 (7 bases). TRBV23-1 is labeled an ORF, and its function is uncertain. This CDR3 is 17 amino acids long. V dropped 4 bases and J dropped 1 base, with 20 bases sitting between them.

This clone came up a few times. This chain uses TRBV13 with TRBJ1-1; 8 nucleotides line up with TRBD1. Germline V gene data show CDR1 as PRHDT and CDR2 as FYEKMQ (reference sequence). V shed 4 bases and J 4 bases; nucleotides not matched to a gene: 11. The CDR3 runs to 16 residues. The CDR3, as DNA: TGTGCCAGCAGCTCCTTCGGACAGGGATGGTCCACTGAAGCTTTCTTT. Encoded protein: CASSSFGQGWSTEAFF. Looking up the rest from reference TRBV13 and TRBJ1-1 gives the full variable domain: AAGVIQSPRHLIKEKRETATLKCYPIPRHDTVYWYQQGPGQDPQFLISFYEKMQSDKGSIPDRFSAQQFSDYHSELNMSSLELGDSALYFCASSSFGQGWSTEAFFGQGTRLTVV.

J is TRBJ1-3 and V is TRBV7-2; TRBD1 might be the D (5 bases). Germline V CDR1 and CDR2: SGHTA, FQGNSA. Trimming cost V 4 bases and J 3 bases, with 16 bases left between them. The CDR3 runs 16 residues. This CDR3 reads CASSSTPGRSGNTIYF. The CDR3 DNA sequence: TGTGCCAGCAGCTCGACCCCAGGGAGGAGTGGAAACACCATATATTTT.

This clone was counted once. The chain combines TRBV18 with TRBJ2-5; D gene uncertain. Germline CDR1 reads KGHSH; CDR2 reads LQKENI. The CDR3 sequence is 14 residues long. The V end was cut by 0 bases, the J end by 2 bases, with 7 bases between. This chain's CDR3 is CASSPPERQETQYF. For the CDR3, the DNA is TGTGCCAGCTCACCACCCGAGCGACAAGAGACCCAGTACTTC.

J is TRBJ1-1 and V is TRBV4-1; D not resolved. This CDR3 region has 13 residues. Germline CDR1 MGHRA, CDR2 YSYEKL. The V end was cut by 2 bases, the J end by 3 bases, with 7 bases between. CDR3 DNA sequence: TGCGCCAGCAGCCAAATCCGGGACACTGAAGCTTTCTTT. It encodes CASSQIRDTEAFF.

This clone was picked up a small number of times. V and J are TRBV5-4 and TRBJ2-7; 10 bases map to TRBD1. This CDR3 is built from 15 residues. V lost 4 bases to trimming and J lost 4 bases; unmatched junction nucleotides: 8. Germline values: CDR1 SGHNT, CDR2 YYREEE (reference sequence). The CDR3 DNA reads TGTGCCAGCAGCGTACTGACAGGGGGCAGTTACGAGCAGTACTTC. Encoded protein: CASSVLTGGSYEQYF. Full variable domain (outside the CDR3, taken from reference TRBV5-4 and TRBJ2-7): ETGVTQSPTHLIKTRGQQVTLRCSSQSGHNTVSWYQQALGQGPQFIFQYYREEENGRGNFPPRFSGLQFPNYSSELNVNALELDDSALYLCASSVLTGGSYEQYFGPGTRLTVT.

The CDR3 DNA reads as TGTGCCAGCAAGGCTTCTTTGACAGGGAGCTCCTATAATTCACCCCTCCACTTT. It specifies CASKASLTGSSYNSPLHF. V gene TRBV28 combines with J gene TRBJ1-6; 7 nucleotides line up with TRBD1. This CDR3 is 18 amino acids long. The trim removed 7 bases at V and 0 bases at J, leaving 12 bases unmatched. The germline gives CDR1 MDHEN, CDR2 SYDVKM. Supplemented by reference TRBV28 and TRBJ1-6, the full variable domain reads DVKVTQSSRYLVKRTGEKVFLECVQDMDHENMFWYRQDPGLGLRLIYFSYDVKMKEKGDIPEGYSVSREKKERFSLILESASTNQTSMYLCASKASLTGSSYNSPLHFGNGTRLTVT.

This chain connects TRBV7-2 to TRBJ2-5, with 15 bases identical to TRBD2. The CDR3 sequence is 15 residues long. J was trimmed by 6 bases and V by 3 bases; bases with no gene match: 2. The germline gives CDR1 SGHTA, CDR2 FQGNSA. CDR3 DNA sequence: TGTGCCAGCAGCTTTGGACTAGCGGGGGGGCAGACCCAGTACTTC. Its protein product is CASSFGLAGGQTQYF. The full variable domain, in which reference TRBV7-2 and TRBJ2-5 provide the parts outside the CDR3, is GAGVSQSPSNKVTEKGKDVELRCDPISGHTALYWYRQSLGQGLEFLIYFQGNSAPDKSGLPSDRFSAERTGGSVSTLTIQRTQQEDSAVYLCASSFGLAGGQTQYFGPGTRLLVL.

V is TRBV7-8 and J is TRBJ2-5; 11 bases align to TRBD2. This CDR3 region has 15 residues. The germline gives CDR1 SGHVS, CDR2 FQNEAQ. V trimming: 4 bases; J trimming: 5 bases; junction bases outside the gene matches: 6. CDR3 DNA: TGTGCCAGCAGCTCCGGGACTAGCGGTATCGAGACCCAGTACTTC. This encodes CASSSGTSGIETQYF.

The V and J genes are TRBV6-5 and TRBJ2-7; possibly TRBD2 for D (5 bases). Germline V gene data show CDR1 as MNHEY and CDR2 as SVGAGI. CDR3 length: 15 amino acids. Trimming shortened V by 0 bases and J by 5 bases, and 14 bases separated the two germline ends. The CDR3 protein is CASSYSSGPLDEQYF. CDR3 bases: TGTGCCAGCAGTTACTCGAGCGGCCCCCTTGACGAGCAGTACTTC.

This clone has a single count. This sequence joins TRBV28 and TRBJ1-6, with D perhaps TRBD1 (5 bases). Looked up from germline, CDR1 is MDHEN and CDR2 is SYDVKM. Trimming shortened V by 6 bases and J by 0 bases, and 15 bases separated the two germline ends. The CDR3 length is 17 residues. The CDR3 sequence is CASSAPGGSSYNSPLHF. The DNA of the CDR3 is TGTGCCAGCAGCGCCCCCGGGGGAAGCTCCTATAATTCACCCCTCCACTTT.

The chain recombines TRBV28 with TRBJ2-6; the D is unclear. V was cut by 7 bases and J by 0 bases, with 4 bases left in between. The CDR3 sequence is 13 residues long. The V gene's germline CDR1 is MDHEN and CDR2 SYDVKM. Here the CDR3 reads CASTRSGANVLTF. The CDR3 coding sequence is TGTGCCAGCACTCGCTCTGGGGCCAACGTCCTGACTTTC.

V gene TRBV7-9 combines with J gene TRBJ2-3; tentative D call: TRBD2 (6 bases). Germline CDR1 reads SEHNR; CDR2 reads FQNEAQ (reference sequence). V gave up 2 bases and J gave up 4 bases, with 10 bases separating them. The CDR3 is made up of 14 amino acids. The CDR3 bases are TGTGCCAGCAGCTTAAGAAGCGGGCCAGATACGCAGTATTTT. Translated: CASSLRSGPDTQYF. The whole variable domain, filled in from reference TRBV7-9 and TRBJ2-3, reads DTGVSQNPRHKITKRGQNVTFRCDPISEHNRLYWYRQTLGQGPEFLTYFQNEAQLEKSRLLSDRFSAERPKGSFSTLEIQRTEQGDSAMYLCASSLRSGPDTQYFGPGTRLTVL.

This CDR3 is CASSTGPVQSSGANVLTF. As DNA, the CDR3 is TGCGCCAGCAGCACAGGGCCGGTTCAAAGCTCTGGGGCCAACGTCCTGACTTTC. The chain employs TRBV5-1 and TRBJ2-6, with a possible D match to TRBD1 (6 bases). Trimming stripped 4 bases from V and 0 bases from J, with 17 bases between. Germline CDR1 and CDR2: SGHRS and YFSETQ. The CDR3 sequence is 18 residues long.

CDR3 amino acids: CASSQQRGYNEQFF. The CDR3 nucleotides read TGTGCCAGCAGCCAGCAGCGGGGGTACAATGAGCAGTTCTTC. The V and J genes are TRBV4-2 and TRBJ2-1, with 8 nucleotides matching TRBD2. The CDR3 is made up of 14 amino acids. Trimming at V came to 3 bases and at J to 4 bases, leaving 2 bases not matched to a gene. Germline assignment: CDR1 LGHNA and CDR2 YNFKEQ.